One T cell receptor (beta chain) is described in this entry. These data originate in a study of T-cell reconstitution after alpha-beta-depleted transplantation in children. Unique molecular identifiers were incorporated into the prepared TCRbeta library. A single record per CDR3 protein comes from TCRdb applying MiXCR to the PCR reads. Seen here are about a million distinct CDR3 sequences, about 29% observed once, and the top ten hold about 28%. The source material was PBMCs, mostly from graft donor cells, sampled 360 days after TCRalphabeta/CD19-depleted stem cell transplant. This receptor was taken from a boy less than two years old who had a stem cell transplant for SCID, so the T cells may come from the graft donor.

The CDR3 region is CASTLGTSGSNEQYF. DNA for the CDR3: TGTGCCAGTACCCTGGGGACTAGCGGGAGCAACGAGCAGTACTTC. The chain uses TRBV19 and TRBJ2-7; 14 bases match TRBD2. From germline, CDR1 is LNHDA and CDR2 SQIVND (reference sequence). Unmatched junction bases numbered 7, after V lost 7 bases and J lost 5 bases. This CDR3 is built from 15 residues.